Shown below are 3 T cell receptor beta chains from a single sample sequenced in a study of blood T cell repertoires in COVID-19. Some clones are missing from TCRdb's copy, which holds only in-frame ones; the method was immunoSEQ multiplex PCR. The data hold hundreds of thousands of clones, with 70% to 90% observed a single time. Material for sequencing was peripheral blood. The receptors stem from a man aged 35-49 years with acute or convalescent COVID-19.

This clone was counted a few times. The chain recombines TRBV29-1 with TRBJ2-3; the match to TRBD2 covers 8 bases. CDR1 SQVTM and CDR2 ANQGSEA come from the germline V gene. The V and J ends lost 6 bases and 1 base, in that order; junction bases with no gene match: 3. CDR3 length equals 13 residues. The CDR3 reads CSVSRGGTDTQYF. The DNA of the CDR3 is TGCAGCGTATCGCGGGGGGGCACAGATACGCAGTATTTT.

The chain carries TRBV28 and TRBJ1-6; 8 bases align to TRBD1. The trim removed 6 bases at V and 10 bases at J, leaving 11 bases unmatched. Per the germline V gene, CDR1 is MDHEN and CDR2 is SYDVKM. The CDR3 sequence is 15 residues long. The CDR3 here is CASRQPGQGWSPLHF. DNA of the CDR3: TGTGCCAGCAGACAACCTGGACAGGGTTGGTCACCCCTCCACTTT.

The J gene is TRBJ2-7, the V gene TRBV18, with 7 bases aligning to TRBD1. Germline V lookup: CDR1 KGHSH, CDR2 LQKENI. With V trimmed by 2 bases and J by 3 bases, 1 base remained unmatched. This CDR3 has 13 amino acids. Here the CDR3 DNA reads TGTGCCAGCTCACCAAGGGACAGCTACGAGCAGTACTTC. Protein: CASSPRDSYEQYF.